This T cell receptor beta chain is drawn from a study of regulatory T cells in long-lasting Graves disease (dated by TCRdb to about 2021). Looking at the study overall: In the newly diagnosed Graves' disease group, patients had been taking antithyroid drugs for less than 3 months. Patients with persistent Graves' disease were compared with patients with newly diagnosed Graves' disease using TCR sequencing and RNA sequencing of peripheral blood. The study was registered as a clinical trial and conducted in China. A total of about 35 samples underwent TCR sequencing: about 13 from persistent and roughly 20 from newly diagnosed Graves' disease patients.

The time point tag for this specimen amounts to: newly diagnosed GD, antithyroid drugs for less than 3 months. For both TCR sequencing and RNA sequencing, RNA was extracted from PBMCs in TRIzol. Graves' disease was diagnosed according to American Thyroid Association guidelines. Patients were recruited from an endocrinology department in Xi'an, China. Each patient gave around 9.2 milliliters of peripheral blood, collected in an EDTA anticoagulant tube. PBMCs were isolated by Ficoll Paque Plus density gradient separation without further T cell sorting. An Agilent 2100 Bioanalyzer and agarose gel were used to assess RNA quality, and a NanoDrop 2000 was used to measure RNA concentration. Cut back by 0 bases and 4 bases, the V and J ends lie 8 bases apart. Reading from cysteine to phenylalanine, the CDR3 counts 14 amino acids. The kept DNA is CDR3 alone, 42 bases in frame from the first base. The germline V gene (reference sequence) specifies SEHNR as CDR1 and FQNEAQ as CDR2.

The library was produced with multiplex PCR. Instrument used: Illumina HiSeq 4000. CDR3 regions were amplified by Arm-PCR with iRepertoire HTBI primers to construct TCR beta libraries. Before sequencing, the PCR products underwent gel purification. The published analysis was carried out like this. Gene usage analysis of CDR3 amino acid clonotypes used the 50 to 70 TRBV and about 15 TRBJ segments found across samples. Filtered high-quality paired reads were merged into contigs using COPE and FqMerger. BLAST was used to align contigs to IMGT TRBV, TRBD and TRBJ reference genes, with CDR3 defined following IMGT. Any clonotype with a frequency above 0.1% was counted as a highly expanded clone. Repertoire diversity was measured by Shannon entropy, and V-J evenness by the Gini coefficient. A clonotype found in more than one individual was treated as public. TCRdb passed the public sequencing reads through fastp at Q25 and MiXCR, retaining productive beta sequences. Every CDR3 protein is listed once, alongside the most common genes and DNA of its rows. The V and J calls reflect TCRdb's pipeline rather than the authors' work. The sample table contains roughly 560,000 distinct CDR3 sequences; only one count was recorded for around 12% of them. The top ten hold approximately 9.6% of the sample.

Points the paper makes about the study in general: The authors noted that the small sample size was a limitation that may lower accuracy. The study examined only peripheral blood because the primary lesion, thyroid tissue, could not be accessed. Sequencing and analysis were restricted to the TCR beta chain. Persistent patients shared more public clonotypes among themselves (roughly 2,700) than newly diagnosed patients did (approximately 900). Persistent Graves' disease patients showed lower TCR Shannon entropy and fewer highly expanded clones than newly diagnosed patients, suggesting clonal expansion. TRBV28, TRBJ1-2 and TRBJ2-5 were preferentially used in persistent disease, while TRBV20-1 and TRBJ2-1 were favored in newly diagnosed disease.

This clonotype was seen at least ten times. Its antigen is unknown. No base quality values were provided; no much bigger clone lies one nucleotide off. The data also belong to a second study, concerning T cells in Graves' hyperthyroidism and ophthalmopathy. As the second paper documents: Stable Graves' hyperthyroidism was defined as no progression to ophthalmopathy during 18 months of follow-up. Hyperthyroidism patients were newly diagnosed, had a disease duration of under 2 months, and were aged 18 to 65 years. Any patient with an uncontrolled infection, another autoimmune disease, pregnancy or lactation was excluded. Diagnoses were based on clinical symptoms, serum thyroxine and TRAb, thyroid ultrasound and orbital computed tomography. The first round of RT-PCR for the TCR CDR3 was performed with the HTBI primer set and the Qiagen OneStep RT-PCR kit. Most expanded thyroid clonotypes (frequency above 0.001) were also found in blood, which suggests that blood repertoires may mirror thyroid immune responses. In cross-validation, a model built on a 13 V-J signature told ophthalmopathy apart from stable hyperthyroidism with 85% to 90% sensitivity and approximately 81% specificity, and in testing the same model reached 80%/75%. In validation, progression to ophthalmopathy was predicted by the model with 65% to 71% sensitivity and around 76% specificity, a median of 6.5 months before onset. A discovery cohort of roughly 100 patients, 43 with Graves' ophthalmopathy and about 58 with stable Graves' hyperthyroidism, was used to find distinguishing TCR V-J signatures. Prospective prediction of ophthalmopathy was tested in an independent validation cohort of 18 to 20 hyperthyroidism patients and approximately 17 patients who later progressed to ophthalmopathy. The 90 to 100 discovery patients were randomly divided into training and test sets at a 7:3 ratio. In addition, the study compared T-cell repertoires in thyroid tissue and in blood from about six Graves' hyperthyroidism patients. Following sampling, methimazole starting at 30 mg daily was given to hyperthyroidism patients, and high-dose intravenous methylprednisolone was given to ophthalmopathy patients. A second multiplex PCR round built the libraries, followed by size selection and purification. Libraries were sequenced paired-end with 100 bp reads on an Illumina HiSeq2000. SOAPnuke was used to process the raw data, removing reads that contained adapters or uncalled bases, had a mean Phred below 15, or lacked an exact match to the constant primer or identifier. High-quality paired reads were merged with COPE v1.2.5, and unique nucleotide sequences were defined as clonotypes. Clonotypes were aligned to IMGT TRBV, TRBD and TRBJ reference segments using MiTCR v1.1. Analysis was restricted to V-J combinations with a frequency above 0.0001, which covered about 99% of repertoires. The TCS score was defined as the ratio of F50 (clonal expansion) to E x V (chaos), calculated using BLOSUM62-based TCRdist between CDR3 peptides within each V-J. Welch's t-statistics and random forest reduced fewer than 600 V-J features to 13, which were used in a naive Bayes classifier (R e1071). No statistical method was used to fix the sample size in advance, and group allocation was not hidden from the investigators. According to the paper, TCR Vbeta CDR3 sequencing was carried out on some 140 peripheral blood samples, which came from fewer than 50 ophthalmopathy, about 75 hyperthyroidism and some 17 progressor patients.

The sample was peripheral blood mononuclear cells (PBMCs), taken at new diagnosis, from a patient treated with antithyroid drugs. This clonotype was obtained from a young woman with Graves disease. Donor details come from another sample of the same person, matched by shared clones. The chain joins TRBV7-9 to TRBJ2-3; too little of a D gene remains to name it. The encoded CDR3 is CASSLALGSDTQYF. The nucleotides are TGTGCCAGCAGCTTAGCGCTAGGCTCAGATACGCAGTATTTT.